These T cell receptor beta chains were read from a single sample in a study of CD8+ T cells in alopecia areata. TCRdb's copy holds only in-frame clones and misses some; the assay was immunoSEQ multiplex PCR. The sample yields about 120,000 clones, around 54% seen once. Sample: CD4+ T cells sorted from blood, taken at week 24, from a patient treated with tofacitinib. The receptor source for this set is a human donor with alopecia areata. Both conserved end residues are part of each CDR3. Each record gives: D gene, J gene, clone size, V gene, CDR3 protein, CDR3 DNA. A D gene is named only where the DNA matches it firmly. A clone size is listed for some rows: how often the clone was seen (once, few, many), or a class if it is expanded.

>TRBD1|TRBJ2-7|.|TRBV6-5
CASRKKGQGVGEQYF
TGTGCCAGCAGAAAAAAGGGACAGGGCGTTGGCGAGCAGTACTTC
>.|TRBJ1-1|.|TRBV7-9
CASSLAGQIGAFF
TGTGCCAGCAGCTTGGCGGGGCAAATAGGAGCTTTCTTT
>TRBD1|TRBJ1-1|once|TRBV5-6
CASSLRSGGAVAEAFF
TGTGCCAGCAGCTTGAGGTCAGGGGGCGCAGTAGCTGAAGCTTTCTTT
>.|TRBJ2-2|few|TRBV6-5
CASSRGQAGELFF
TGTGCCAGCAGTCGGGGGCAGGCCGGGGAGCTGTTTTTT
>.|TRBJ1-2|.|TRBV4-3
CASSQDISGAYGGYTF
TGCGCCAGCAGCCAAGATATATCGGGGGCGTATGGTGGCTACACCTTC
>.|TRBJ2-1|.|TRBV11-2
CASSLDTGPREQFF
TGTGCCAGCAGCTTAGATACGGGGCCAAGGGAGCAGTTCTTC
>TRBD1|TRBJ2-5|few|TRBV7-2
CASSPWGTGKETQYF
TGTGCCAGCAGCCCCTGGGGGACAGGAAAAGAGACCCAGTACTTC
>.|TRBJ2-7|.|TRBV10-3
CAISTQAYEQYF
TGTGCCATCAGTACTCAGGCCTACGAGCAGTACTTC
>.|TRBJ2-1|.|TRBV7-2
CASSFSGYYNEQFF
TGTGCCAGCAGCTTTTCTGGGTACTACAATGAGCAGTTCTTC
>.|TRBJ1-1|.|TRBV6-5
CASSYLQGNTEAFF
TGTGCCAGCAGTTACCTACAGGGGAACACTGAAGCTTTCTTT
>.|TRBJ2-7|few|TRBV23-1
CASSQPRARGQGINEQYF
TGCGCCAGCAGTCAGCCGAGAGCTCGCGGGCAGGGGATAAACGAGCAGTACTTC
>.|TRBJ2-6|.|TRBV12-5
CASGPGDNSGANVLTF
TGTGCTAGTGGTCCCGGGGATAACTCTGGGGCCAACGTCCTGACTTTC
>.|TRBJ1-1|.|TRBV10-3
CAISGMNTEAFF
TGTGCCATCAGTGGTATGAACACTGAAGCTTTCTTT
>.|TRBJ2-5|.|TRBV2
CASSLQETQYF
TGTGCCAGCAGCCTTCAAGAGACCCAGTACTTC
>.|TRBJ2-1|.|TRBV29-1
CSPEGLEGNEQFF
TGCAGCCCCGAGGGCCTCGAGGGCAATGAGCAGTTCTTC
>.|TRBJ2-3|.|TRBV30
CAWSKTLSTDTQYF
TGTGCCTGGAGTAAAACCTTAAGCACAGATACGCAGTATTTT
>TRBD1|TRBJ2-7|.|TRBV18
CASSPVGTGGEQYF
TGTGCCAGCTCCCCCGTGGGGACAGGGGGGGAGCAGTACTTC
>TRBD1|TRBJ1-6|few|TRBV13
CASSLGGQGVAVGALHF
TGTGCCAGCAGCTTAGGGGGACAGGGGGTAGCCGTTGGGGCCCTCCACTTT
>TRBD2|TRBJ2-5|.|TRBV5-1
CASSETLAGAQETQYF
TGCGCCAGCAGCGAGACCTTAGCGGGAGCGCAAGAGACCCAGTACTTC
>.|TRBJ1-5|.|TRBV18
CASSPGMDQPQHF
TGTGCCAGCTCACCGGGGATGGATCAGCCCCAGCATTTT
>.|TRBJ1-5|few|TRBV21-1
CASSARALGGNQPQHF
TGTGCCAGCAGCGCCCGGGCCCTAGGGGGCAATCAGCCCCAGCATTTT
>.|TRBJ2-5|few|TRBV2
CASSVLQTQYF
TGTGCCAGCAGTGTTTTGCAGACCCAGTACTTC
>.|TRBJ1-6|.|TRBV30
CAWSVRQAVYSPLHF
TGTGCCTGGAGTGTACGACAGGCGGTCTATTCACCCCTCCACTTT
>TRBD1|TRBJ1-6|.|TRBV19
CASSIGDRGNSPLHF
TGTGCCAGTAGTATTGGGGACAGGGGGAATTCACCCCTCCACTTT
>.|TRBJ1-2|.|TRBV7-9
CASSLGWDHGYTF
TGTGCCAGCAGCCTAGGCTGGGATCATGGCTACACCTTC
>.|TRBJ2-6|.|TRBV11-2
CASSLTSSFSGANVLTF
TGTGCCAGCAGCTTAACTTCCTCCTTCTCTGGGGCCAACGTCCTGACTTTC
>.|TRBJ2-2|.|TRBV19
CASSIKGSINTGELFF
TGTGCCAGTAGTATAAAGGGATCAATTAACACCGGGGAGCTGTTTTTT
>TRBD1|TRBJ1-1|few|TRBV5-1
CASLPSGGGVEAFF
TGCGCCAGCCTCCCTTCTGGAGGGGGCGTTGAAGCTTTCTTT
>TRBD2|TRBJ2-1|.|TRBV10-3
CAISERRTSGGVYNEQFF
TGTGCCATCAGTGAGCGACGGACTAGCGGGGGCGTATACAATGAGCAGTTCTTC
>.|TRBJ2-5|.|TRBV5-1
CASSLTGSQETQYF
TGCGCCAGCAGCCTAACCGGGAGTCAAGAGACCCAGTACTTC
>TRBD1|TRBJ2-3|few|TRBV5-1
CASSLTRQGTDTQYF
TGCGCCAGCAGCTTGACCAGACAGGGTACAGATACGCAGTATTTT
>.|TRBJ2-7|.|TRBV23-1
CASRMNRRSYEQYF
TGCGCCAGCAGAATGAACAGGAGATCATACGAGCAGTACTTC
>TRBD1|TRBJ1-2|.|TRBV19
CASTSGTVYGYTF
TGTGCCAGTACCTCCGGGACAGTCTATGGCTACACCTTC
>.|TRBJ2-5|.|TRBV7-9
CASSRPPSPLGALGETQYF
TGTGCCAGCAGCCGACCTCCAAGTCCCCTAGGGGCTCTAGGAGAGACCCAGTACTTC
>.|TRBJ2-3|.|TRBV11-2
CASSLTRGADTQYF
TGTGCCAGCAGCCTTACCAGGGGCGCAGATACGCAGTATTTT
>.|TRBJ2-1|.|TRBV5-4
CASSFGGAGEQFF
TGTGCCAGCAGCTTTGGAGGGGCAGGTGAGCAGTTCTTC
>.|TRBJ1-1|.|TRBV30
CAWSVMGTVNTEAFF
TGTGCCTGGAGTGTCATGGGGACGGTGAACACTGAAGCTTTCTTT
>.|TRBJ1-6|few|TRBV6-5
CASSGVLGSPLHF
TGTGCCAGCAGTGGCGTTTTAGGTTCACCCCTCCACTTT
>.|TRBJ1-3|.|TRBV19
CGCSPSSGNTIYF
TGTGGATGTAGTCCGAGCTCTGGAAACACCATATATTTT
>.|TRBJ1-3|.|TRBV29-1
CSTQVLSGNTIYF
TGCAGCACCCAGGTCCTCTCTGGAAACACCATATATTTT
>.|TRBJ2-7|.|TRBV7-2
CASSLVAPREQYF
TGTGCCAGCAGCTTAGTCGCACCCCGAGAGCAGTACTTC
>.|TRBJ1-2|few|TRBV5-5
CASSLEQLPYGYTF
TGTGCCAGCAGCTTGGAACAGCTTCCCTATGGCTACACCTTC
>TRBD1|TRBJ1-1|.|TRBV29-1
CSVMTGVNTEAFF
TGCAGCGTAATGACAGGGGTGAACACTGAAGCTTTCTTT
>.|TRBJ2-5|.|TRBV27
CASSIPGATQYF
TGTGCCAGCAGTATACCGGGGGCGACCCAGTACTTC
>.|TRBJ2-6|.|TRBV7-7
CASGQTSGANVLTF
TGTGCTAGCGGACAGACCTCTGGGGCCAACGTCCTGACTTTC